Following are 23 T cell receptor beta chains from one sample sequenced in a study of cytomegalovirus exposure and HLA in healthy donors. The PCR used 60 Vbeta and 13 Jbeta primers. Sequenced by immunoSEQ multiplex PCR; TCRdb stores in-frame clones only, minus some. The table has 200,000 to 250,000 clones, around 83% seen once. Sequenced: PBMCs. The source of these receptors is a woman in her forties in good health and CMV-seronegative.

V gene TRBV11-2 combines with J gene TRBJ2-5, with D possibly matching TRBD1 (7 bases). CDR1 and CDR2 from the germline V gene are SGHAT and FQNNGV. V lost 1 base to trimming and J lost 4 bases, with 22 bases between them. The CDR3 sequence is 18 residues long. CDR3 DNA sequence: TGTGCCAGCAGCTTAGGGTCGTTCTTGGAGGGGGCTGGAGAGACCCAGTACTTC. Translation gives CASSLGSFLEGAGETQYF. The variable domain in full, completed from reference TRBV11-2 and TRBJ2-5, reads EAGVAQSPRYKIIEKRQSVAFWCNPISGHATLYWYQQILGQGPKLLIQFQNNGVVDDSQLPKDRFSAERLKGVDSTLKIQPAKLEDSAVYLCASSLGSFLEGAGETQYFGPGTRLLVL.

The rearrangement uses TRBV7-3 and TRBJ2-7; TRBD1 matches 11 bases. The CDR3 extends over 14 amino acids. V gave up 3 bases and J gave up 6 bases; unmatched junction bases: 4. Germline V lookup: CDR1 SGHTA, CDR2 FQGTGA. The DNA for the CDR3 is TGTGCCAGCAGCTTGGGACAGGGGGTTGGCGAGCAGTACTTC. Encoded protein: CASSLGQGVGEQYF.

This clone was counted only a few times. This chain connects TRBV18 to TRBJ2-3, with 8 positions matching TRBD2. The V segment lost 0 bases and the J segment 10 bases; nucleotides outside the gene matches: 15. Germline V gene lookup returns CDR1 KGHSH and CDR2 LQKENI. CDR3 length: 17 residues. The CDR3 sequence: CASSPPLRSGRSGAQYF. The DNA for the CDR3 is TGTGCCAGCTCACCACCGTTAAGGAGCGGGAGATCGGGTGCGCAGTATTTT.

The CDR3 region is CASSPTGGRQPQHF. CDR3 DNA sequence: TGTGCCAGCAGTCCCACAGGGGGCCGTCAGCCCCAGCATTTT. The chain carries TRBV6-6 and TRBJ1-5; TRBD1 matches at 9 bases. The CDR3 covers 14 residues. The V gene end was trimmed by 5 bases and the J gene end by 6 bases; junction bases not matched to a gene: 5. In germline, CDR1 is MNHNY, CDR2 SVGAGI (reference sequence).

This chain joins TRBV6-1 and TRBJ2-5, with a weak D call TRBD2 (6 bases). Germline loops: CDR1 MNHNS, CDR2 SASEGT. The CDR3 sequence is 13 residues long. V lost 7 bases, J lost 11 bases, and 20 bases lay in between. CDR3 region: CASIRSGSKEQYF. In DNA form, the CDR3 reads TGTGCCAGCATCCGTAGCGGATCGAAAGAGCAGTACTTC.

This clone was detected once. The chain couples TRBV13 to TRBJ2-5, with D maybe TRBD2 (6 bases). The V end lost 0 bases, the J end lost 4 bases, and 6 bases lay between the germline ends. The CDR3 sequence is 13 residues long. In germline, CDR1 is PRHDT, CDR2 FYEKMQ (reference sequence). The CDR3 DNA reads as TGTGCCAGCAGCTTAGGGGGAGGAGAGACCCAGTACTTC. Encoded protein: CASSLGGGETQYF.

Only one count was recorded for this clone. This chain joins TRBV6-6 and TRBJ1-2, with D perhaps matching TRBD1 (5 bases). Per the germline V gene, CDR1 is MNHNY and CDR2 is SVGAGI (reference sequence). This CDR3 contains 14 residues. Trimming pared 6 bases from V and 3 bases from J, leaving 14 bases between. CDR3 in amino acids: CASSYPGGDYGYTF. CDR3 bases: TGTGCCAGCAGCTACCCAGGAGGGGACTATGGCTACACCTTC.

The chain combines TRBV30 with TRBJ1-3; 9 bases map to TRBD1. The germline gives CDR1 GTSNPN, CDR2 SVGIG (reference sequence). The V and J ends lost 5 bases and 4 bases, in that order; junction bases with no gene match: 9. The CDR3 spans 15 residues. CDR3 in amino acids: CAWSIGTGRGNTIYF. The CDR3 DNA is TGTGCCTGGTCTATTGGGACAGGGAGAGGAAACACCATATATTTT.

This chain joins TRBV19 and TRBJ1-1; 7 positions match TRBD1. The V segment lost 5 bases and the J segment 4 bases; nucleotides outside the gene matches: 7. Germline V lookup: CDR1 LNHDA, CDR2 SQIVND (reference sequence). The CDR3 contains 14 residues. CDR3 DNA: TGTGCCAGTAGTCCGGGGACAGACCTCACTGAAGCTTTCTTT. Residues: CASSPGTDLTEAFF. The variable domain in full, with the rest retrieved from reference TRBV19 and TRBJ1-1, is DGGITQSPKYLFRKEGQNVTLSCEQNLNHDAMYWYRQDPGQGLRLIYYSQIVNDFQKGDIAEGYSVSREKKESFPLTVTSAQKNPTAFYLCASSPGTDLTEAFFGQGTRLTVV.

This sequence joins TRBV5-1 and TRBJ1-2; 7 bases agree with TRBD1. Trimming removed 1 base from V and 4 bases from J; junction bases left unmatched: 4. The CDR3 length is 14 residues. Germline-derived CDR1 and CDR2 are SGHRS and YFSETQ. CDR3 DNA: TGCGCCAGCAGCTTGCAACAGGGGATCTATGGCTACACCTTC. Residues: CASSLQQGIYGYTF.

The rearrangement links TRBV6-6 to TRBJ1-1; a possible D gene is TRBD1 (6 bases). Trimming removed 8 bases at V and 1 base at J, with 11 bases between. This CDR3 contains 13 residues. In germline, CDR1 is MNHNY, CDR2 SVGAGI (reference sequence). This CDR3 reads CASCNRENTEAFF. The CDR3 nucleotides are TGTGCCAGCTGTAACAGGGAGAACACTGAAGCTTTCTTT.

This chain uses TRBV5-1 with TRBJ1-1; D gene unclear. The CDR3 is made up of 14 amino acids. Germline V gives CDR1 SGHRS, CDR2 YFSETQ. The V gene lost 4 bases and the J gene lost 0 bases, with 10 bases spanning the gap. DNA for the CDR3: TGCGCCAGCAGCACAGTGTCATTGAACACTGAAGCTTTCTTT. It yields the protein CASSTVSLNTEAFF.

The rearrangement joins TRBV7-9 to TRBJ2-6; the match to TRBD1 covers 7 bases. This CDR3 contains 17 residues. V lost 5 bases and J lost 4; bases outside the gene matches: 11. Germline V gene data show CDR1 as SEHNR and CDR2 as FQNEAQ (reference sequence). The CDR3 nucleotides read TGTGCCAGCAGCCAGTGGACAGGAGGTGTAGGGGCCAACGTCCTGACTTTC. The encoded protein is CASSQWTGGVGANVLTF.

Written as DNA, the CDR3 is TGTGCCAGCAGACAGGAGAATAGCAATCAGCCCCAGCATTTT. Protein: CASRQENSNQPQHF. The chain recombines TRBV2 with TRBJ1-5; tentative D call: TRBD1 (5 bases). The ends were cut back, 6 bases at V and 0 bases at J, with 9 bases in the middle. CDR1 is SNHLY and CDR2 is FYNNEI in the germline V gene. The CDR3 consists of 14 residues.

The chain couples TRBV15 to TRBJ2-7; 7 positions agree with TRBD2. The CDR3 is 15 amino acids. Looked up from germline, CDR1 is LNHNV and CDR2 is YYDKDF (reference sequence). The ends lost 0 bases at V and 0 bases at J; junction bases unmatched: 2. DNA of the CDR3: TGTGCCACCAGCAGAGAGCGGGGGATCTCCTACGAGCAGTACTTC. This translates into CATSRERGISYEQYF.

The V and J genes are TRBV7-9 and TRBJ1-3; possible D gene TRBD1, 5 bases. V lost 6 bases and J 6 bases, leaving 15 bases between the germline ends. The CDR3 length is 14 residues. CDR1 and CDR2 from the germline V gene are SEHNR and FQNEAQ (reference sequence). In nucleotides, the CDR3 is TGTGCCAGCAGGGCCGGGGGGGAAGTAAACACCATATATTTT. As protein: CASRAGGEVNTIYF.

CDR3 nucleotide sequence: TGCGCCAGCGCCGCGGGCGGGACTTCCTACGAGCAGTACTTC. Its protein product is CASAAGGTSYEQYF. The rearrangement links TRBV10-1 to TRBJ2-7; D possibly corresponds to TRBD2 (6 bases). This CDR3 is 14 amino acids long. The ends were cut back, 8 bases at V and 1 base at J, with 15 bases in the middle. The germline V gene encodes CDR1 WNHNN and CDR2 SYGVQD (reference sequence).

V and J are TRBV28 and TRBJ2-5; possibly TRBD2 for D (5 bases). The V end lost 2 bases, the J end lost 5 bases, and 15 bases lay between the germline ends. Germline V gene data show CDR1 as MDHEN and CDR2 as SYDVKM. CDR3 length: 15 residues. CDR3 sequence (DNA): TGTGCCAGCAGTTTAGGGGTAGTGCGGGCGGAGACCCAGTACTTC. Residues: CASSLGVVRAETQYF.

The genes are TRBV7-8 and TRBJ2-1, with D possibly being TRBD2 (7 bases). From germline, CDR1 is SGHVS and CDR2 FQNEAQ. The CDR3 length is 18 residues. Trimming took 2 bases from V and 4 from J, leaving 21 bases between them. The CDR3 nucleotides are TGTGCCAGCAGCTTAAGGCCGCCACTAGCGCAGGGGTACAATGAGCAGTTCTTC. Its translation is CASSLRPPLAQGYNEQFF.

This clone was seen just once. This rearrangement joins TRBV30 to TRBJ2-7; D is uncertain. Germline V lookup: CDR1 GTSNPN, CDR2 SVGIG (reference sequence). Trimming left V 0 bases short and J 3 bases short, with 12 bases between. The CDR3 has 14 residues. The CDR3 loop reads CAWSVPPHSYEQYF. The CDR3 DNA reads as TGTGCCTGGAGTGTACCCCCCCATAGCTACGAGCAGTACTTC.

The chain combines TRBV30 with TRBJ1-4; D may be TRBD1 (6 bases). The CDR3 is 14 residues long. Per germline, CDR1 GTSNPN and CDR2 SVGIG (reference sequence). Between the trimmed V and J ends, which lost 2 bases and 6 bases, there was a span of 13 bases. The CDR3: CAWSFWGPDEKLFF. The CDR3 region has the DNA TGTGCCTGGAGTTTTTGGGGGCCGGATGAAAAACTGTTTTTT.

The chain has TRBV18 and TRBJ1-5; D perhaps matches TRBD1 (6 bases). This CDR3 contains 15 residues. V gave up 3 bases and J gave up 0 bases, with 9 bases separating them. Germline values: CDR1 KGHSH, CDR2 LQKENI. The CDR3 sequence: CASSPDRHSNQPQHF. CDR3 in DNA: TGTGCCAGCTCACCCGACAGGCATAGCAATCAGCCCCAGCATTTT. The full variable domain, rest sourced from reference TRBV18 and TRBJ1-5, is NAGVMQNPRHLVRRRGQEARLRCSPMKGHSHVYWYRQLPEEGLKFMVYLQKENIIDESGMPKERFSAEFPKEGPSILRIQQVVRGDSAAYFCASSPDRHSNQPQHFGDGTRLSIL.

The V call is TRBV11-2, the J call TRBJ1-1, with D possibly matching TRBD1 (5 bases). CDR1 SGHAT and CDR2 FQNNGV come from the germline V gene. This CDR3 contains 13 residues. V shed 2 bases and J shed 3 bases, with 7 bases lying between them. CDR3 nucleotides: TGTGCCAGCAGCTTAACCAGGGACACTGAAGCTTTCTTT. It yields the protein CASSLTRDTEAFF.